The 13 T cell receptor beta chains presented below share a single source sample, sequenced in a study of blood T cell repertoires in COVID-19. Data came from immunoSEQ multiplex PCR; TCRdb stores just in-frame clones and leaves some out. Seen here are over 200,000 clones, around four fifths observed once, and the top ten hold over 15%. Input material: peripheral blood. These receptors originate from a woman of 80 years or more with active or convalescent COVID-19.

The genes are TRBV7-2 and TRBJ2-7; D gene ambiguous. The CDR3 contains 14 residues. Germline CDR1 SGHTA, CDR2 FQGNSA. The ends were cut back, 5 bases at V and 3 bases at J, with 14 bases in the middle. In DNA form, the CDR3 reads TGTGCCAGCAGCCTAAACCCACAGTACTACGAGCAGTACTTC. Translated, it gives CASSLNPQYYEQYF.

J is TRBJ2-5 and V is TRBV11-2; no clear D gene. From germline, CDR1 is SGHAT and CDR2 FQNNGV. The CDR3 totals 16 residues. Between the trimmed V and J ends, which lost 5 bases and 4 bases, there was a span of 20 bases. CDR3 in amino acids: CASSRTTNSLPETQYF. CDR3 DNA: TGTGCCAGCAGCCGTACGACGAACAGTTTGCCAGAGACCCAGTACTTC. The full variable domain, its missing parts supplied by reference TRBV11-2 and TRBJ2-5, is EAGVAQSPRYKIIEKRQSVAFWCNPISGHATLYWYQQILGQGPKLLIQFQNNGVVDDSQLPKDRFSAERLKGVDSTLKIQPAKLEDSAVYLCASSRTTNSLPETQYFGPGTRLLVL.

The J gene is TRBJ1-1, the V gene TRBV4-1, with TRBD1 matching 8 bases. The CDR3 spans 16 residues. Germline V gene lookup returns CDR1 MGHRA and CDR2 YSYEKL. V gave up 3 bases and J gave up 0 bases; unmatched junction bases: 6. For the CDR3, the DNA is TGCGCCAGCAGCCATAAGGGGGGACAGGTGAACACTGAAGCTTTCTTT. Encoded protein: CASSHKGGQVNTEAFF.

For the CDR3, the DNA is TGTGCCAGCAGCTTAGCGGCAGGGGAGGATACGCAGTATTTT. This codes for CASSLAAGEDTQYF. This chain uses TRBV7-6 with TRBJ2-3; D perhaps matches TRBD1 (6 bases). This CDR3 has 14 amino acids. The V gene lost 0 bases and the J gene lost 6 bases, with 10 bases spanning the gap. Germline V gene lookup returns CDR1 SGHVS and CDR2 FNYEAQ.

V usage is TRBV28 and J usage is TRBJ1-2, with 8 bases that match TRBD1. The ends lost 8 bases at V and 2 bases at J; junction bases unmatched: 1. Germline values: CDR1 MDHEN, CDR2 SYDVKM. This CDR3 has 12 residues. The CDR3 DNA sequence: TGTGCCAGCCGGGACAGGAACTATGGCTACACCTTC. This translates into CASRDRNYGYTF.

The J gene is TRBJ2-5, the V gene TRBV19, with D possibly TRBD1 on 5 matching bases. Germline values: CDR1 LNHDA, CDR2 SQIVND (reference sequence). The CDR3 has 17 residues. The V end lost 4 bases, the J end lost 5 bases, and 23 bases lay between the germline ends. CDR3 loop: CASSKTTGQGALETQYF. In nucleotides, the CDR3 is TGTGCCAGTAGTAAAACCACCGGACAAGGGGCCCTCGAGACCCAGTACTTC.

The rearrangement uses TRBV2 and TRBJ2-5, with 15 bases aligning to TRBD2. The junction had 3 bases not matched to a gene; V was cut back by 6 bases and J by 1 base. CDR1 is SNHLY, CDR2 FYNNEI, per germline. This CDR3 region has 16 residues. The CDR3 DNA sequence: TGTGCCAGCAGCCAGGGACTAGCGGGGGGCCAAGAGACCCAGTACTTC. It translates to CASSQGLAGGQETQYF.

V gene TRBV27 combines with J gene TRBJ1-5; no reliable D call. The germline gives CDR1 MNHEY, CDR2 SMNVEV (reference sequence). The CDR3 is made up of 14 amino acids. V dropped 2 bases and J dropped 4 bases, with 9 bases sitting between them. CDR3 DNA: TGTGCCAGCAGTTTAAAGAGGGAAAATCAGCCCCAGCATTTT. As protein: CASSLKRENQPQHF.

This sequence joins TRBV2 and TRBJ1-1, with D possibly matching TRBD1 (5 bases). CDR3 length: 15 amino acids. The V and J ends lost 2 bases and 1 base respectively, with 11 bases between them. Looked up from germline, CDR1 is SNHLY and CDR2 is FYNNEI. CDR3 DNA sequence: TGTGCCAGCAGTGAAAGGGGCCAGAGGAACACTGAAGCTTTCTTT. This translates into CASSERGQRNTEAFF. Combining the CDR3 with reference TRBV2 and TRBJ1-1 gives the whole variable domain EPEVTQTPSHQVTQMGQEVILRCVPISNHLYFYWYRQILGQKVEFLVSFYNNEISEKSEIFDDQFSVERPDGSNFTLKIRSTKLEDSAMYFCASSERGQRNTEAFFGQGTRLTVV.

The CDR3 sequence is CASSLSGGSDNEQFF. CDR3 nucleotides: TGTGCCAGCAGCTTGTCCGGTGGCAGCGATAATGAGCAGTTCTTC. This chain uses TRBV5-6 with TRBJ2-1; D gene ambiguous. CDR1 is SGHDT and CDR2 is YYEEEE in the germline V gene. Trimming left V 1 base short and J 7 bases short, with 15 bases between. This CDR3 comprises 15 residues.

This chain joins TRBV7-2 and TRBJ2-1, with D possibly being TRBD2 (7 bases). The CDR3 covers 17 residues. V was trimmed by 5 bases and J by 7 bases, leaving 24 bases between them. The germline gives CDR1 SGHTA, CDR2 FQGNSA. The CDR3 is CASSPGGGGPSGNEQFF. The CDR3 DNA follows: TGTGCCAGCAGCCCAGGAGGGGGAGGGCCCTCGGGGAATGAGCAGTTCTTC.

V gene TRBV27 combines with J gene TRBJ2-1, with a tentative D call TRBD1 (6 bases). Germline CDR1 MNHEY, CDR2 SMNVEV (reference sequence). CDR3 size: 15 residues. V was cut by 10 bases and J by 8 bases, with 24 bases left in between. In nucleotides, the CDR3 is TGTGCCACCAGACTGGGACAACCATCTCGGGATGAGCAGTTCTTC. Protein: CATRLGQPSRDEQFF.

CDR3 protein: CAWGDNVHSPLHF. DNA for the CDR3: TGTGCCTGGGGGGACAACGTCCATTCACCCCTCCACTTT. V is TRBV30 and J is TRBJ1-6, with D possibly TRBD1 on 6 matching bases. The CDR3 consists of 13 residues. Trimming cost V 5 bases and J 8 bases, with 13 bases left between them. Germline values: CDR1 GTSNPN, CDR2 SVGIG (reference sequence).